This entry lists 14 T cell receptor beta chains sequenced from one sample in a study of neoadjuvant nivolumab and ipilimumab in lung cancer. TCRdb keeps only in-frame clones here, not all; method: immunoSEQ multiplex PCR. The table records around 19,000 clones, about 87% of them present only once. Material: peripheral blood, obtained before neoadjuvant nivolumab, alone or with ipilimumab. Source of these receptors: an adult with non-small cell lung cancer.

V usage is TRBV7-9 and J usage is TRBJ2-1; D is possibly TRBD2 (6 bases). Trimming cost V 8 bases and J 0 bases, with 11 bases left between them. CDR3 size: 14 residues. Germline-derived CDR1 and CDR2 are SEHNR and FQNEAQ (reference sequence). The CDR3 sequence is CASGPSVSYNEQFF. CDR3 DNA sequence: TGTGCCAGCGGACCTAGCGTCTCCTACAATGAGCAGTTCTTC.

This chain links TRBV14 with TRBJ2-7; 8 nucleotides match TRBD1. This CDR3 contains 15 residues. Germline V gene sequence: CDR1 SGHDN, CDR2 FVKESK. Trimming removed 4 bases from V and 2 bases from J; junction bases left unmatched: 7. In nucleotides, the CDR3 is TGTGCCAGCAGCCGAGGACAGGGAAGTACCTACGAGCAGTACTTC. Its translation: CASSRGQGSTYEQYF.

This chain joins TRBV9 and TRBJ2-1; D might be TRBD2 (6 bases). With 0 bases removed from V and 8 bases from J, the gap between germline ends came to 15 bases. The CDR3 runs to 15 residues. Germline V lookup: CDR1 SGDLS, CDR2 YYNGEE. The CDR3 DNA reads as TGTGCCAGCAGCGTAGGGGTCGGGAGAGTGGATGAGCAGTTCTTC. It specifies CASSVGVGRVDEQFF.

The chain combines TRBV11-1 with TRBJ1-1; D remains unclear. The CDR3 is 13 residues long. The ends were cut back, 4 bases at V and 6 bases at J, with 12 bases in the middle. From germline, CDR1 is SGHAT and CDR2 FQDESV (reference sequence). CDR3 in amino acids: CASSSWETPEAFF. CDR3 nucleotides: TGTGCCAGCAGCTCGTGGGAAACACCTGAAGCTTTCTTT.

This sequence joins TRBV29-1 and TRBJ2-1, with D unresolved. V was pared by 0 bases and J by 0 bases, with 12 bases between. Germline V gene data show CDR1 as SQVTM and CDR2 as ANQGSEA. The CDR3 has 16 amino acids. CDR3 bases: TGCAGCGTTGAAGATCCTGGTAGGAGCTCCTACAATGAGCAGTTCTTC. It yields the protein CSVEDPGRSSYNEQFF.

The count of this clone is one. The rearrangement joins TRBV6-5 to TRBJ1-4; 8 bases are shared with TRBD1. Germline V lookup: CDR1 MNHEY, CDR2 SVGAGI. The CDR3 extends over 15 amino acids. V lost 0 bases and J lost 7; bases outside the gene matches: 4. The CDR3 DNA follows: TGTGCCAGCAGTTACTCAGGACAGGGTATTGAAAAACTGTTTTTT. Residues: CASSYSGQGIEKLFF.

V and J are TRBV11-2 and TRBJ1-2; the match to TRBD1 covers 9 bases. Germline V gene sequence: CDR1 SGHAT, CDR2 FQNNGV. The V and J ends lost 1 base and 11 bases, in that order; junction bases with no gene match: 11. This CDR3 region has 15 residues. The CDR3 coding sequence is TGTGCCAGCAGCTTAGGCCCGGACAGGGGACCTACGTACACCTTC. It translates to CASSLGPDRGPTYTF.

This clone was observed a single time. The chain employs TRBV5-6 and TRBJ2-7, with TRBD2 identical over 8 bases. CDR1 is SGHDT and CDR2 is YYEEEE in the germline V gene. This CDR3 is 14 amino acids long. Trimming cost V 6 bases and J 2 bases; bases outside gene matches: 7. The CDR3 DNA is TGTGCCAGCACCCAGACTAGCGCGGCCTACGAGCAGTACTTC. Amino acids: CASTQTSAAYEQYF. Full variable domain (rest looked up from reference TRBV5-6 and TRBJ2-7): DAGVTQSPTHLIKTRGQQVTLRCSPKSGHDTVSWYQQALGQGPQFIFQYYEEEERQRGNFPDRFSGHQFPNYSSELNVNALLLGDSALYLCASTQTSAAYEQYFGPGTRLTVT.

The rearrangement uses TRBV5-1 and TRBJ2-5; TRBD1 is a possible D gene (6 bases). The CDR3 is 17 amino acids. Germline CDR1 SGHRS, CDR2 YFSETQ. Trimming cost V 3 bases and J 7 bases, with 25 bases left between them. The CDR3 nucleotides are TGCGCCAGCAGCTCATTCGCTCGACAGGCCGCCCAGGGGACCCAGTACTTC. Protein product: CASSSFARQAAQGTQYF.

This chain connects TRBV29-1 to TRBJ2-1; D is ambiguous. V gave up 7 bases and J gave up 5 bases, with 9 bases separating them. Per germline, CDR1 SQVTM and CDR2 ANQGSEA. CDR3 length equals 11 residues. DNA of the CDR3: TGCAGCGCCGACCCCCACAATGAGCAGTTCTTC. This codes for CSADPHNEQFF.

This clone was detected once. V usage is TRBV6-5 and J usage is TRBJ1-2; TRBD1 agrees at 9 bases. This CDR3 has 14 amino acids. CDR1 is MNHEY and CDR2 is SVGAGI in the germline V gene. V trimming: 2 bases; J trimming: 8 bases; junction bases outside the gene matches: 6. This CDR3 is CASSYGTGIDGYTF. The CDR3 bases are TGTGCCAGCAGTTACGGGACAGGGATAGACGGCTACACCTTC.

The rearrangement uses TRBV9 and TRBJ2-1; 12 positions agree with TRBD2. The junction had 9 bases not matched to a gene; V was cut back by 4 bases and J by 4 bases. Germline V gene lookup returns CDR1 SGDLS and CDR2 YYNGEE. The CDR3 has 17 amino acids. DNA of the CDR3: TGTGCCAGCAGCCCCTACGGGACTAGCGGGTGGTACAATGAGCAGTTCTTC. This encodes CASSPYGTSGWYNEQFF.

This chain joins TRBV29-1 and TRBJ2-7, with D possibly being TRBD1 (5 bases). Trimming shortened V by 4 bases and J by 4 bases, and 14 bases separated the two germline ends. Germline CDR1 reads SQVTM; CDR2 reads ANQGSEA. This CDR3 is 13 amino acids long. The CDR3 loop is CSVGSRVGYEQYF. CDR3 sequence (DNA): TGCAGCGTTGGCAGCAGGGTTGGATACGAGCAGTACTTC.

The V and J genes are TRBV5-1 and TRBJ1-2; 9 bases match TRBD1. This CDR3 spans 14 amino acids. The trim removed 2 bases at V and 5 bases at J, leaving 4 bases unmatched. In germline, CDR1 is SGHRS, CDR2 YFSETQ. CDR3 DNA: TGCGCCAGCAGCTTAGATGGACAGGGGTATGGCTACACCTTC. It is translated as CASSLDGQGYGYTF.